A single sample is the source of the 25 T cell receptor beta chains below, sequenced in a study of a mutant IDH1 vaccine in newly diagnosed glioma. Indicated time point: baseline, week 1 (first vaccination visit). Treatment given: pre-vaccination baseline after standard-of-care therapy. Produced via immunoSEQ multiplex PCR; TCRdb's table is partial and in-frame only. Of about 92,000 clones in the sample, roughly four fifths were seen once. The specimen was PBMCs, collected from a glioma patient treated with radiotherapy, temozolomide or both. These receptor sequences come from a woman in her fifties or sixties with glioma.

The V gene is TRBV2, the J gene TRBJ2-1; 7 positions agree with TRBD1. The CDR3 length is 15 residues. Germline V gene data show CDR1 as SNHLY and CDR2 as FYNNEI. After removal of 4 bases from V and 5 bases from J, the junction contained 8 bases not matched to a gene. CDR3 region: CASSGMGQSNNEQFF. CDR3 DNA sequence: TGTGCCAGCAGTGGTATGGGACAGTCCAACAATGAGCAGTTCTTC.

The chain has TRBV4-2 and TRBJ1-6; D possibly corresponds to TRBD1 (6 bases). Germline CDR1 LGHNA, CDR2 YNFKEQ. The V end lost 1 base, the J end lost 6 bases, and 16 bases lay between the germline ends. This CDR3 is built from 17 residues. The DNA of the CDR3 is TGTGCCAGCAGCCAAGCCACCACACAACAGGGTAATTCACCCCTCCACTTT. Its translation: CASSQATTQQGNSPLHF.

This clone has just a few counts. The chain is built from TRBV29-1 and TRBJ2-1; 10 bases are a match to TRBD2. CDR3 length equals 15 residues. Germline values: CDR1 SQVTM, CDR2 ANQGSEA. The CDR3 DNA follows: TGCACCGGTAGCGGGGGGACTAGCTCCTACAATGAGCAGTTCTTC. Amino acid sequence: CTGSGGTSSYNEQFF.

This chain connects TRBV19 to TRBJ1-4; possibly TRBD1 for D (5 bases). This CDR3 is built from 16 residues. V dropped 3 bases and J dropped 3 bases, with 14 bases sitting between them. CDR1 is LNHDA, CDR2 SQIVND, per germline (reference sequence). The CDR3, as DNA: TGTGCCAGTAGTATGGGGCAGCCTACGCCTAATGAAAAACTGTTTTTT. It encodes CASSMGQPTPNEKLFF. Full variable domain (missing parts from reference TRBV19 and TRBJ1-4): DGGITQSPKYLFRKEGQNVTLSCEQNLNHDAMYWYRQDPGQGLRLIYYSQIVNDFQKGDIAEGYSVSREKKESFPLTVTSAQKNPTAFYLCASSMGQPTPNEKLFFGSGTQLSVL.

This clone was counted once. The chain is built from TRBV6-6 and TRBJ1-4, with D possibly being TRBD1 (5 bases). Trimming removed 0 bases from V and 3 bases from J, with 11 bases in between. CDR1 and CDR2 (germline): MNHNY, SVGAGI (reference sequence). The CDR3 runs 16 residues. The CDR3 sequence is CASSYSTAIPNEKLFF. CDR3 bases: TGTGCCAGCAGTTACTCGACAGCTATACCTAATGAAAAACTGTTTTTT.

The J gene is TRBJ1-1, the V gene TRBV18; D perhaps matches TRBD1 (5 bases). Looked up from germline, CDR1 is KGHSH and CDR2 is LQKENI. Deletions cut 4 bases from V and 5 bases from J, with 14 bases between. The CDR3 totals 14 residues. Written as DNA, the CDR3 is TGTGCCAGCTCACTGCAGGGATGGGGGACTGAAGCTTTCTTT. Protein: CASSLQGWGTEAFF.

V is TRBV19 and J is TRBJ1-3; D uncertain. Trimming pared 7 bases from V and 4 bases from J, leaving 20 bases between. This CDR3 region has 16 residues. Germline assignment: CDR1 LNHDA and CDR2 SQIVND (reference sequence). Here the CDR3 DNA reads TGTGCCAGTACTCCGACGGGCAGCAGGACGGGAAACACCATATATTTT. As protein: CASTPTGSRTGNTIYF.

This chain uses TRBV5-1 with TRBJ1-2; 7 bases agree with TRBD1. This CDR3 is built from 14 residues. Germline V gives CDR1 SGHRS, CDR2 YFSETQ. V lost 0 bases, J lost 4 bases, and 3 bases stayed unmatched. CDR3 sequence: CASSLEGQIYGYTF. The CDR3 coding sequence is TGCGCCAGCAGCTTGGAGGGACAGATCTATGGCTACACCTTC.

CDR3 protein: CASSVSGLAFF. DNA for the CDR3: TGTGCCAGCAGTGTCTCGGGGTTGGCTTTCTTT. V gene TRBV2 combines with J gene TRBJ1-1; D ambiguous. This CDR3 has 11 amino acids. Germline V gene sequence: CDR1 SNHLY, CDR2 FYNNEI. With 4 bases removed from V and 11 bases from J, the gap between germline ends came to 11 bases.

The rearrangement links TRBV11-3 to TRBJ1-2; D uncertain. The V gene's germline CDR1 is SGHNT and CDR2 YENEEA. V gave up 5 bases and J gave up 6 bases, with 16 bases separating them. The CDR3 extends over 14 amino acids. CDR3 nucleotide sequence: TGTGCCAGCAGCCCCGGCTCTAACGGAGATGGCTACACCTTC. Its translation: CASSPGSNGDGYTF.

V is TRBV6-6 and J is TRBJ2-1; TRBD1 matches at 8 bases. The junction had 10 bases not matched to a gene; V was cut back by 4 bases and J by 8 bases. Germline lookup yields CDR1 MNHNY and CDR2 SVGAGI (reference sequence). The CDR3 spans 15 residues. CDR3 sequence reads: CASSSAGGRGDEQFF. In DNA form, the CDR3 reads TGTGCCAGCAGTTCCGCAGGGGGCAGAGGAGATGAGCAGTTCTTC.

This chain connects TRBV27 to TRBJ2-2; 11 nucleotides agree with TRBD1. The ends lost 5 bases at V and 6 bases at J; junction bases unmatched: 8. Germline CDR1 and CDR2: MNHEY and SMNVEV (reference sequence). The CDR3 loop spans 16 amino acids. CDR3 sequence (DNA): TGTGCCAGCAGTCCGTCGGGACAGGGGGTGGCCGGGGAGCTGTTTTTT. Protein: CASSPSGQGVAGELFF.

CDR3: CASSLGAGGGNTIYF. In DNA form, the CDR3 reads TGTGCCAGCAGCTTGGGTGCGGGGGGTGGAAACACCATATATTTT. The rearrangement uses TRBV5-4 and TRBJ1-3; D is possibly TRBD1 (5 bases). In germline, CDR1 is SGHNT, CDR2 YYREEE (reference sequence). The CDR3 totals 15 residues. Trimming left V 0 bases short and J 3 bases short, with 10 bases between.

This chain uses TRBV5-4 with TRBJ1-2; 7 nucleotides line up with TRBD1. This CDR3 contains 14 residues. CDR1 and CDR2 (germline): SGHNT, YYREEE (reference sequence). With V trimmed by 4 bases and J by 7 bases, 10 bases remained unmatched. CDR3 region: CASSPQGVNSGYTF. The CDR3 nucleotides read TGTGCCAGCAGCCCCCAGGGGGTAAATAGTGGCTACACCTTC.

The J gene is TRBJ1-1, the V gene TRBV6-1; D remains ambiguous. The CDR3 runs to 12 residues. The V gene's germline CDR1 is MNHNS and CDR2 SASEGT. Trimming took off 3 bases at V and 3 bases at J, with 5 bases between the two ends. This CDR3 is CASSDPDTEAFF. The CDR3 DNA reads as TGTGCCAGCAGTGATCCTGACACTGAAGCTTTCTTT.

The J gene is TRBJ1-5, the V gene TRBV9; D uncertain. The CDR3 runs to 13 residues. V lost 3 bases, J lost 2 bases, and 6 bases lay in between. Germline CDR1 and CDR2: SGDLS and YYNGEE. This chain's CDR3 is CASSAGGNQPQHF. The CDR3 coding sequence is TGTGCCAGCAGCGCCGGGGGCAATCAGCCCCAGCATTTT.

The chain carries TRBV5-1 and TRBJ2-7, with D possibly being TRBD1 (5 bases). Germline loops: CDR1 SGHRS, CDR2 YFSETQ. V lost 3 bases to trimming and J lost 1 base, with 8 bases between them. The CDR3 sequence is 13 residues long. In DNA, the CDR3 is TGCGCCAGCAGCTCTCAGGGATCCTACGAGCAGTACTTC. Translation: CASSSQGSYEQYF.

The genes are TRBV7-9 and TRBJ1-1; TRBD1 is a possible D gene (5 bases). The germline V and J ends were trimmed by 5 bases and 1 base, with 11 bases remaining between them. The CDR3 is 14 amino acids. In germline, CDR1 is SEHNR, CDR2 FQNEAQ (reference sequence). CDR3 in amino acids: CASSLGDRNTEAFF. The CDR3 DNA sequence: TGTGCCAGCAGCCTCGGGGACCGGAACACTGAAGCTTTCTTT.

The V and J genes are TRBV7-2 and TRBJ2-7; no reliable D call. Trimming took off 6 bases at V and 1 base at J, with 16 bases between the two ends. CDR3 length: 15 residues. Germline CDR1 and CDR2: SGHTA and FQGNSA. The CDR3 DNA sequence: TGTGCCAGCAGTTCGACCGGCAGGAGATCCTACGAGCAGTACTTC. Its protein is CASSSTGRRSYEQYF.

The rearrangement uses TRBV5-8 and TRBJ2-7, with D hard to call. CDR3 length equals 13 residues. The V gene lost 3 bases and the J gene lost 4 bases, with 11 bases spanning the gap. Germline V gene lookup returns CDR1 SGHTS and CDR2 YDEGEE. The CDR3 here is CASSSHVIYEQYF. In DNA form, the CDR3 reads TGTGCCAGCAGCTCCCATGTCATTTACGAGCAGTACTTC. Full variable domain (missing parts from reference TRBV5-8 and TRBJ2-7): EAGVTQSPTHLIKTRGQQATLRCSPISGHTSVYWYQQALGLGLQFLLWYDEGEERNRGNFPPRFSGRQFPNYSSELNVNALELEDSALYLCASSSHVIYEQYFGPGTRLTVT.

The V gene is TRBV6-5, the J gene TRBJ1-2; D gene unclear. Germline loops: CDR1 MNHEY, CDR2 SVGAGI. V was pared by 0 bases and J by 8 bases, with 10 bases between. The CDR3 contains 13 residues. The CDR3 DNA reads TGTGCCAGCAGTTACTCGAATCGCGAGGGCTACACCTTC. This codes for CASSYSNREGYTF.

The chain recombines TRBV19 with TRBJ1-1, with TRBD1 identical over 7 bases. Germline CDR1 LNHDA, CDR2 SQIVND (reference sequence). With V trimmed by 4 bases and J by 1 base, 3 bases remained unmatched. The CDR3 has 14 amino acids. The CDR3 loop is CASSTRGPNTEAFF. The CDR3 region has the DNA TGTGCCAGTAGTACTAGGGGGCCGAACACTGAAGCTTTCTTT.

This clone has more than one count but fewer than ten. This chain joins TRBV30 and TRBJ1-4, with D tentatively TRBD1 (5 bases). The germline gives CDR1 GTSNPN, CDR2 SVGIG (reference sequence). CDR3 length equals 11 residues. Between the trimmed V and J ends, which lost 5 bases and 5 bases, there was a span of 6 bases. The CDR3 sequence is CAWAGNEKLFF. The CDR3 DNA reads as TGTGCCTGGGCAGGGAATGAAAAACTGTTTTTT.

The rearrangement joins TRBV27 to TRBJ1-1; D not certain. Trimming took 2 bases from V and 11 from J, leaving 18 bases between them. CDR1 is MNHEY and CDR2 is SMNVEV in the germline V gene (reference sequence). The CDR3 is 14 residues long. The CDR3 sequence is CASSLGPLSSSAFF. Written as DNA, the CDR3 is TGTGCCAGCAGTTTAGGCCCCCTGTCGTCCTCGGCTTTCTTT.

The genes are TRBV27 and TRBJ1-5, with a possible D match to TRBD1 (5 bases). V was clipped by 5 bases and J by 1 base, with 15 bases between them. The germline V gene encodes CDR1 MNHEY and CDR2 SMNVEV (reference sequence). The CDR3 spans 16 residues. For the CDR3, the DNA is TGTGCCAGCAGTCCTCGGGGCAACAAGAGCAATCAGCCCCAGCATTTT. It codes for CASSPRGNKSNQPQHF.